A selection of T cell receptor beta chains follows, all from one sample in a study of blood T cell repertoires in COVID-19. The method was immunoSEQ multiplex PCR; TCRdb's version includes in-frame clones alone and lacks a portion of them. The repertoire consists of 65,000 to 90,000 clones, with 83% occurring once and the leading ten covering 25% to 30%. The sample taken for sequencing was peripheral blood. Every receptor here comes from an elderly woman with acute or convalescent COVID-19. CDR3s include the opening cysteine and the closing phenylalanine or tryptophan. Each record gives: clone size, J gene, D gene, V gene, CDR3 protein, CDR3 DNA. D genes are given only for firm matches. A clone size is listed for some rows: how often the clone was seen (once, few, many), or a class if it is expanded.

clone_size: -
j_call: TRBJ1-1
d_call: -
v_call: TRBV7-2
cdr3_aa: CASSLSRGGTEAFF
cdr3_nt: TGTGCCAGCAGCTTGAGCAGGGGCGGCACTGAAGCTTTCTTT

clone_size: -
j_call: TRBJ2-1
d_call: -
v_call: TRBV7-2
cdr3_aa: CASSLNPRGSYNEQFF
cdr3_nt: TGTGCCAGCAGCTTAAACCCTCGGGGCTCCTACAATGAGCAGTTCTTC

clone_size: -
j_call: TRBJ2-1
d_call: -
v_call: TRBV7-9
cdr3_aa: CASSFGAASYNEQFF
cdr3_nt: TGTGCCAGCAGCTTCGGAGCGGCATCCTACAATGAGCAGTTCTTC

clone_size: -
j_call: TRBJ1-2
d_call: TRBD1
v_call: TRBV14
cdr3_aa: CASSQARTGDFGGYTF
cdr3_nt: TGTGCCAGCAGCCAAGCCCGGACAGGGGATTTTGGTGGCTACACCTTC

clone_size: large
j_call: TRBJ1-3
d_call: TRBD1
v_call: TRBV28
cdr3_aa: CASSLAAPGTGPVGGNTIYF
cdr3_nt: TGTGCCAGCAGTTTAGCCGCCCCCGGGACAGGACCTGTTGGGGGAAACACCATATATTTT

clone_size: -
j_call: TRBJ1-1
d_call: -
v_call: TRBV11-3
cdr3_aa: CASSHEGTEAFF
cdr3_nt: TGTGCCAGCAGTCACGAGGGCACTGAAGCTTTCTTT

clone_size: -
j_call: TRBJ2-3
d_call: -
v_call: TRBV7-2
cdr3_aa: CASSLEGGTGTDTQYF
cdr3_nt: TGTGCCAGCAGCTTAGAGGGCGGGACAGGCACAGATACGCAGTATTTT

clone_size: -
j_call: TRBJ1-1
d_call: -
v_call: TRBV6-5
cdr3_aa: CASSYGRNTEAFF
cdr3_nt: TGTGCCAGCAGTTACGGGAGGAACACTGAAGCTTTCTTT

clone_size: -
j_call: TRBJ2-4
d_call: -
v_call: TRBV20-1
cdr3_aa: CSASPGTKNIQYF
cdr3_nt: TGCAGTGCTAGTCCCGGTACCAAAAACATTCAGTACTTC

clone_size: -
j_call: TRBJ1-3
d_call: TRBD1
v_call: TRBV27
cdr3_aa: CASSLSGTGTGNTIYF
cdr3_nt: TGTGCCAGCAGTTTATCGGGGACAGGGACGGGAAACACCATATATTTT

clone_size: -
j_call: TRBJ2-1
d_call: -
v_call: TRBV5-1
cdr3_aa: CASSLGETSYNEQFF
cdr3_nt: TGCGCCAGCAGCTTGGGGGAGACCTCCTACAATGAGCAGTTCTTC

clone_size: -
j_call: TRBJ2-3
d_call: TRBD2
v_call: TRBV2
cdr3_aa: CASSRTRERTDTQYF
cdr3_nt: TGTGCCAGCAGTCGTACGCGGGAGCGGACAGATACGCAGTATTTT

clone_size: -
j_call: TRBJ2-4
d_call: TRBD1
v_call: TRBV28
cdr3_aa: CASSLDRAVLAKNIQYF
cdr3_nt: TGTGCCAGCAGTTTAGACAGGGCTGTACTAGCCAAAAACATTCAGTACTTC

clone_size: -
j_call: TRBJ2-3
d_call: TRBD2
v_call: TRBV19
cdr3_aa: CASSIWSGVSTDTQYF
cdr3_nt: TGTGCCAGTAGTATTTGGAGCGGGGTTAGCACAGATACGCAGTATTTT

clone_size: few
j_call: TRBJ1-1
d_call: -
v_call: TRBV5-1
cdr3_aa: CASSSGQRFDTEAFF
cdr3_nt: TGCGCCAGCAGCTCAGGACAGCGGTTTGACACTGAAGCTTTCTTT

clone_size: -
j_call: TRBJ2-5
d_call: -
v_call: TRBV5-5
cdr3_aa: CASSFAVRGFETQYF
cdr3_nt: TGTGCCAGCAGCTTCGCGGTTCGAGGGTTTGAGACCCAGTACTTC

clone_size: -
j_call: TRBJ2-1
d_call: -
v_call: TRBV6-6
cdr3_aa: CASGLRGALGNEQFF
cdr3_nt: TGTGCCAGCGGACTACGGGGTGCCCTGGGCAATGAGCAGTTCTTC

clone_size: -
j_call: TRBJ1-2
d_call: -
v_call: TRBV5-5
cdr3_aa: CASSLEGAGYGYTF
cdr3_nt: TGTGCCAGCAGCTTGGAAGGGGCCGGCTATGGCTACACCTTC

clone_size: -
j_call: TRBJ2-7
d_call: -
v_call: TRBV6-6
cdr3_aa: CASSYTQGGPYEQYF
cdr3_nt: TGTGCCAGCAGTTACACACAGGGTGGACCCTACGAGCAGTACTTC

clone_size: -
j_call: TRBJ2-7
d_call: TRBD1
v_call: TRBV18
cdr3_aa: CASSPLGQGASYEQYF
cdr3_nt: TGTGCCAGCTCACCTCTAGGGCAGGGGGCTTCCTACGAGCAGTACTTC

clone_size: -
j_call: TRBJ2-7
d_call: TRBD2
v_call: TRBV27
cdr3_aa: CASSLGLAGVYEQYF
cdr3_nt: TGTGCCAGCAGTTTGGGACTAGCGGGAGTCTACGAGCAGTACTTC

clone_size: few
j_call: TRBJ2-1
d_call: -
v_call: TRBV9
cdr3_aa: CASSVESNSLSYNEQFF
cdr3_nt: TGTGCCAGCAGCGTAGAGTCTAACTCTCTCTCCTACAATGAGCAGTTCTTC

clone_size: -
j_call: TRBJ1-4
d_call: -
v_call: TRBV25-1
cdr3_aa: CASSGFQGLGEKLFF
cdr3_nt: TGTGCCAGCAGTGGTTTCCAGGGGCTAGGGGAAAAACTGTTTTTT

clone_size: -
j_call: TRBJ2-7
d_call: -
v_call: TRBV4-1
cdr3_aa: CASSQQGAEQYF
cdr3_nt: TGCGCCAGCAGCCAACAGGGCGCCGAGCAGTACTTC

clone_size: -
j_call: TRBJ2-7
d_call: TRBD1
v_call: TRBV4-1
cdr3_aa: CASSPIGTGSYEQYF
cdr3_nt: TGCGCCAGCAGCCCCATCGGGACAGGGTCCTACGAGCAGTACTTC

clone_size: -
j_call: TRBJ2-1
d_call: TRBD1
v_call: TRBV9
cdr3_aa: CASSPGTGSYNEQFF
cdr3_nt: TGTGCCAGCAGCCCTGGGACAGGCTCCTACAATGAGCAGTTCTTC

clone_size: -
j_call: TRBJ2-3
d_call: TRBD2
v_call: TRBV7-3
cdr3_aa: CASSLRGADTQYF
cdr3_nt: TGTGCCAGCAGCTTACGGGGGGCAGATACGCAGTATTTT

clone_size: -
j_call: TRBJ2-7
d_call: TRBD1
v_call: TRBV7-2
cdr3_aa: CASSLGTGEFYEQYF
cdr3_nt: TGTGCCAGCAGCCTTGGGACAGGGGAATTCTACGAGCAGTACTTC

clone_size: few
j_call: TRBJ2-7
d_call: TRBD1
v_call: TRBV7-9
cdr3_aa: CASSPRDRSSYEQYF
cdr3_nt: TGTGCCAGCAGCCCACGGGACAGGAGCTCCTACGAGCAGTACTTC

clone_size: -
j_call: TRBJ2-3
d_call: -
v_call: TRBV2
cdr3_aa: CAKLVADTQYF
cdr3_nt: TGTGCCAAACTAGTTGCAGATACGCAGTATTTT

clone_size: -
j_call: TRBJ2-2
d_call: -
v_call: TRBV12-5
cdr3_aa: CATRGTGELFF
cdr3_nt: TGTGCTACCCGGGGGACCGGGGAGCTGTTTTTT

clone_size: -
j_call: TRBJ1-1
d_call: -
v_call: TRBV3-1/TRBV3-2
cdr3_aa: CASSLQGWNTEAFF
cdr3_nt: TGTGCCAGCAGCCTACAGGGTTGGAACACTGAAGCTTTCTTT

clone_size: few
j_call: TRBJ1-6
d_call: TRBD1
v_call: TRBV30
cdr3_aa: CAWTRSDRDSPLHF
cdr3_nt: TGTGCCTGGACCCGGTCGGACAGGGACTCACCCCTCCACTTT

clone_size: -
j_call: TRBJ2-7
d_call: TRBD2
v_call: TRBV27
cdr3_aa: CASSLGSGINPYEQYF
cdr3_nt: TGTGCCAGCAGTTTAGGGAGCGGGATTAACCCCTACGAGCAGTACTTC

clone_size: -
j_call: TRBJ2-3
d_call: TRBD2
v_call: TRBV29-1
cdr3_aa: CSVALTSGSLADTQYF
cdr3_nt: TGCAGCGTTGCCCTGACTAGCGGGAGTTTGGCAGATACGCAGTATTTT

clone_size: -
j_call: TRBJ2-7
d_call: TRBD2
v_call: TRBV6-2/TRBV6-3
cdr3_aa: CASSLAGGALKKQYF
cdr3_nt: TGTGCCAGCAGTCTAGCGGGAGGAGCCCTAAAGAAGCAGTACTTC

clone_size: once
j_call: TRBJ1-4
d_call: -
v_call: TRBV18
cdr3_aa: CASSGNERDEKLFF
cdr3_nt: TGTGCCAGCTCTGGGAATGAGAGGGATGAAAAACTGTTTTTT

clone_size: -
j_call: TRBJ2-5
d_call: TRBD2
v_call: TRBV7-2
cdr3_aa: CASSIQRGQVETQYF
cdr3_nt: TGTGCCAGCAGTATCCAGCGGGGTCAGGTAGAGACCCAGTACTTC

clone_size: -
j_call: TRBJ1-2
d_call: -
v_call: TRBV25-1
cdr3_aa: CARREGGGYTF
cdr3_nt: TGTGCCCGCCGTGAGGGGGGGGGCTACACCTTC

clone_size: -
j_call: TRBJ2-3
d_call: TRBD2
v_call: TRBV6-1
cdr3_aa: CASSPGGTTDTQYF
cdr3_nt: TGTGCCAGCAGCCCGGGGGGGACCACAGATACGCAGTATTTT

clone_size: -
j_call: TRBJ2-1
d_call: TRBD2
v_call: TRBV2
cdr3_aa: CASKGTSGTHNEQFF
cdr3_nt: TGTGCCAGCAAAGGGACTAGCGGGACCCACAATGAGCAGTTCTTC

clone_size: once
j_call: TRBJ2-2
d_call: TRBD2
v_call: TRBV19
cdr3_aa: CASSMVSGARNTGELFF
cdr3_nt: TGTGCCAGTAGTATGGTCAGCGGGGCTCGGAACACCGGGGAGCTGTTTTTT

clone_size: -
j_call: TRBJ2-6
d_call: TRBD2
v_call: TRBV28
cdr3_aa: CASSPHGRAGANVLTF
cdr3_nt: TGTGCCAGCAGTCCCCATGGGAGGGCCGGGGCCAACGTCCTGACTTTC

clone_size: -
j_call: TRBJ2-3
d_call: TRBD1
v_call: TRBV5-4
cdr3_aa: CASSGGQGADTQYF
cdr3_nt: TGTGCCAGCAGCGGCGGACAGGGCGCAGATACGCAGTATTTT

clone_size: -
j_call: TRBJ2-3
d_call: -
v_call: TRBV2
cdr3_aa: CASSEGLGGSDTQYF
cdr3_nt: TGTGCCAGCAGTGAAGGGTTGGGGGGTTCAGATACGCAGTATTTT

clone_size: -
j_call: TRBJ1-5
d_call: -
v_call: TRBV27
cdr3_aa: CAILPQGKPQHF
cdr3_nt: TGTGCCATCCTACCCCAGGGAAAGCCCCAGCATTTT

clone_size: -
j_call: TRBJ1-2
d_call: -
v_call: TRBV3-1/TRBV3-2
cdr3_aa: CASSQQDSRNYGYTF
cdr3_nt: TGTGCCAGCAGCCAACAGGACTCAAGGAACTATGGCTACACCTTC

clone_size: -
j_call: TRBJ2-3
d_call: TRBD2
v_call: TRBV6-4
cdr3_aa: CASRQRDTDTQYF
cdr3_nt: TGTGCCAGCAGGCAGCGGGACACAGATACGCAGTATTTT

clone_size: -
j_call: TRBJ1-2
d_call: TRBD1
v_call: TRBV6-5
cdr3_aa: CASSEDRGYGYTF
cdr3_nt: TGTGCCAGCAGCGAGGACAGGGGCTATGGCTACACCTTC

clone_size: -
j_call: TRBJ1-6
d_call: -
v_call: TRBV3-1/TRBV3-2
cdr3_aa: CASSQAGSPLHF
cdr3_nt: TGTGCCAGCAGCCAAGCAGGTTCGCCCCTCCACTTT

clone_size: -
j_call: TRBJ1-1
d_call: TRBD1
v_call: TRBV7-2
cdr3_aa: CASSRTGVNTEAFF
cdr3_nt: TGTGCCAGCAGCCGTACAGGGGTTAACACTGAAGCTTTCTTT

clone_size: -
j_call: TRBJ2-7
d_call: -
v_call: TRBV4-1
cdr3_aa: CASSQALQGYEQYF
cdr3_nt: TGCGCCAGCAGCCAAGCCTTACAGGGCTACGAGCAGTACTTC

clone_size: -
j_call: TRBJ1-5
d_call: -
v_call: TRBV5-1
cdr3_aa: CASSLAPGSNQPQHF
cdr3_nt: TGCGCCAGCAGCTTGGCCCCAGGGAGCAATCAGCCCCAGCATTTT

clone_size: -
j_call: TRBJ1-3
d_call: -
v_call: TRBV19
cdr3_aa: CATQSRWGPGNTIYF
cdr3_nt: TGTGCCACCCAAAGTAGATGGGGGCCTGGAAACACCATATATTTT

clone_size: -
j_call: TRBJ2-2
d_call: TRBD1
v_call: TRBV18
cdr3_aa: CASSPRDRPNTGELFF
cdr3_nt: TGTGCCAGCTCACCACGGGACAGGCCAAACACCGGGGAGCTGTTTTTT